A single sample is the source of the 31 T cell receptor beta chains below, sequenced in a study of blood T cell repertoires in COVID-19. Using immunoSEQ multiplex PCR, the repertoire was profiled, and TCRdb retains in-frame clones only, with some absent. The sample yields around 70,000 clones, around 80% seen once. The sequenced material came from peripheral blood. These receptors all come from a woman of 80 years or more with active or convalescent COVID-19.

By share, this clone ranks as medium-sized (0.01 to 0.1%). The rearrangement links TRBV7-9 to TRBJ1-2; TRBD1 is a possible D gene (5 bases). The V gene lost 5 bases and the J gene lost 8 bases, with 12 bases spanning the gap. The CDR3 runs 12 residues. Looked up from germline, CDR1 is SEHNR and CDR2 is FQNEAQ (reference sequence). Written as DNA, the CDR3 is TGTGCCAGCAGCCAGACAGTAATAGGCTACACCTTC. As protein: CASSQTVIGYTF.

This chain uses TRBV5-1 with TRBJ1-1; D gene uncertain. Germline V gene lookup returns CDR1 SGHRS and CDR2 YFSETQ. This CDR3 is 14 amino acids long. Trimming pared 2 bases from V and 0 bases from J, leaving 8 bases between. The chain's CDR3 is CASSFQIMNTEAFF. For the CDR3, the DNA is TGCGCCAGCAGCTTCCAAATCATGAACACTGAAGCTTTCTTT.

The gene calls are TRBV3-1 (or the pseudogene TRBV3-2) and TRBJ2-3; D is undetermined. The CDR3 runs to 13 residues. Between the trimmed V and J ends, which lost 0 bases and 10 bases, there was a span of 11 bases. Per germline, CDR1 LGHDT and CDR2 YNNKEL (reference sequence). CDR3: CASSQDRYSSQYF. The CDR3 nucleotides read TGTGCCAGCAGCCAAGATCGCTACTCCTCGCAGTATTTT.

The CDR3 spells CASSILRKFSGNTIYF. The CDR3 DNA reads as TGTGCCAGCAGTATCCTGAGAAAGTTCTCTGGAAACACCATATATTTT. V is TRBV28 and J is TRBJ1-3, with D unresolved. The CDR3 sequence is 16 residues long. Between the trimmed V and J ends, which lost 5 bases and 0 bases, there was a span of 14 bases. The germline V gene has CDR1 MDHEN and CDR2 SYDVKM.

This clone was picked up one time. The rearrangement uses TRBV29-1 and TRBJ2-7; the D is unclear. Trimming cost V 6 bases and J 1 base, with 10 bases left between them. CDR3 size: 12 residues. CDR1 and CDR2 from the germline V gene are SQVTM and ANQGSEA. DNA of the CDR3: TGCAGCGTGAAGACAAATTCCTACGAGCAGTACTTC. Translated, it gives CSVKTNSYEQYF.

The CDR3 coding sequence is TGTGCCAGCAGCCGACCGATTTATCGCGGGGGGGTAAAAACCGGGGAGCTGTTTTTT. It translates to CASSRPIYRGGVKTGELFF. The V call is TRBV28, the J call TRBJ2-2; 9 bases match TRBD2. The ends lost 6 bases at V and 5 bases at J; junction bases unmatched: 19. Germline V lookup: CDR1 MDHEN, CDR2 SYDVKM. CDR3 size: 19 residues.

The genes are TRBV5-1 and TRBJ1-1; 7 bases fit TRBD1. Germline trimming cut 4 bases from V and 1 base from J; bases unmatched to any gene: 4. Germline V gene data show CDR1 as SGHRS and CDR2 as YFSETQ. The CDR3 sequence is 14 residues long. CDR3 coding DNA: TGCGCCAGCAGCATTGGGACAGCGAACACTGAAGCTTTCTTT. This gives the protein CASSIGTANTEAFF.

This clone was detected only once. The chain couples TRBV7-2 to TRBJ1-3; TRBD1 aligns across 10 bases. Trimming at V came to 5 bases and at J to 7 bases, leaving 2 bases not matched to a gene. Germline V gene data show CDR1 as SGHTA and CDR2 as FQGNSA. The CDR3 length is 13 residues. Here the CDR3 DNA reads TGTGCCAGCAGCACGGACAGGGGGAACACCATATATTTT. This encodes CASSTDRGNTIYF.

This clone was recorded a few times. The rearrangement joins TRBV21-1 to TRBJ1-1; the table's D call, TRBD1, was not checked against the DNA. TRBV21-1 is a recognized pseudogene. This CDR3 has 16 residues. DNA for the CDR3: TGTGCCAGCAGCATTTCGGGACAGCCGGAGAACACTGAAGCTTTCTTT. Translation: CASSISGQPENTEAFF.

The V call is TRBV6-5, the J call TRBJ1-3; TRBD1 is a possible D gene (5 bases). Trimming shortened V by 4 bases and J by 2 bases, and 9 bases separated the two germline ends. The CDR3 length is 14 residues. The germline CDR1 and CDR2 sequences are MNHEY and SVGAGI. CDR3 loop: CASSSGNPGNTIYF. DNA for the CDR3: TGTGCCAGCAGTTCAGGGAACCCTGGAAACACCATATATTTT.

The chain is built from TRBV7-9 and TRBJ2-7; D unresolved. V shed 5 bases and J shed 3 bases, with 5 bases lying between them. The CDR3 totals 11 residues. Per the germline V gene, CDR1 is SEHNR and CDR2 is FQNEAQ (reference sequence). CDR3 protein: CASSPNYEQYF. In DNA, the CDR3 is TGTGCCAGCAGCCCCAACTACGAGCAGTACTTC.

The chain employs TRBV19 and TRBJ1-5; D gene ambiguous. The V and J ends lost 5 bases and 3 bases respectively, with 8 bases between them. This CDR3 has 13 residues. The germline CDR1 and CDR2 sequences are LNHDA and SQIVND (reference sequence). The CDR3 loop reads CASSQSDNQPQHF. DNA of the CDR3: TGTGCCAGTAGTCAGTCCGACAATCAGCCCCAGCATTTT.

Only a few counts were recorded for this clone. This sequence joins TRBV5-5 and TRBJ1-2, with TRBD1 matching over 7 bases. This CDR3 has 15 amino acids. Germline V gene lookup returns CDR1 SGHKS and CDR2 YYEKEE (reference sequence). V trimming: 4 bases; J trimming: 7 bases; junction bases outside the gene matches: 13. CDR3 nucleotides: TGTGCCAGCAGCGCAACCTTATACGGGACAGTTGGCTACACCTTC. This encodes CASSATLYGTVGYTF. Filled out from reference TRBV5-5 and TRBJ1-2, the complete variable domain reads DAGVTQSPTHLIKTRGQQVTLRCSPISGHKSVSWYQQVLGQGPQFIFQYYEKEERGRGNFPDRFSARQFPNYSSELNVNALLLGDSALYLCASSATLYGTVGYTFGSGTRLTVV.

V and J are TRBV5-4 and TRBJ1-2; D is undetermined. The length of the CDR3 is 14 residues. Germline V gives CDR1 SGHNT, CDR2 YYREEE (reference sequence). V lost 0 bases and J 1 base, leaving 7 bases between the germline ends. The CDR3 loop reads CASSLGQHNYGYTF. Written as DNA, the CDR3 is TGTGCCAGCAGCTTGGGACAACATAACTATGGCTACACCTTC.

V and J are TRBV6-5 and TRBJ1-2, with 9 bases fitting TRBD1. Losses at the gene ends were 7 bases for V and 7 bases for J; bases not matched to a gene: 7. CDR3 size: 13 residues. Germline assignment: CDR1 MNHEY and CDR2 SVGAGI. The CDR3 reads CASTAGTGSGYTF. The CDR3 DNA sequence: TGTGCCAGCACCGCCGGGACAGGGTCTGGCTACACCTTC.

The V gene is TRBV7-6, the J gene TRBJ1-6; a possible D gene is TRBD1 (5 bases). This CDR3 comprises 14 residues. V gave up 1 base and J gave up 9 bases, with 10 bases separating them. Germline V gene lookup returns CDR1 SGHVS and CDR2 FNYEAQ. DNA of the CDR3: TGTGCCAGCAGCTTAGACGGGGGAGCTTCACCCCTCCACTTT. This encodes CASSLDGGASPLHF.

The chain recombines TRBV2 with TRBJ2-7, with TRBD2 identical over 11 bases. The CDR3 consists of 13 residues. Per germline, CDR1 SNHLY and CDR2 FYNNEI. Trimming took 10 bases from V and 4 from J; bases not matched to a gene: 6. CDR3 sequence: CAIISGRGYEQYF. The CDR3 region has the DNA TGTGCCATCATTAGCGGGAGGGGTTACGAGCAGTACTTC.

This chain joins TRBV2 and TRBJ2-3; perhaps TRBD1 as D (6 bases). Germline V gives CDR1 SNHLY, CDR2 FYNNEI. Trimming stripped 6 bases from V and 2 bases from J, with 15 bases between. The CDR3 consists of 15 residues. CDR3 sequence reads: CASRATGQYTDTQYF. For the CDR3, the DNA is TGTGCCAGCAGAGCTACCGGACAGTACACAGATACGCAGTATTTT.

The chain joins TRBV13 to TRBJ1-3; D gene ambiguous. The V gene's germline CDR1 is PRHDT and CDR2 FYEKMQ (reference sequence). V was clipped by 2 bases and J by 2 bases, with 16 bases between them. The CDR3 length is 17 residues. CDR3 in amino acids: CASSLRRGGRAGNTIYF. In DNA form, the CDR3 reads TGTGCCAGCAGCTTACGGCGGGGTGGCAGAGCTGGAAACACCATATATTTT.

The rearrangement uses TRBV2 and TRBJ1-5, with TRBD1 matching over 9 bases. Germline V gene sequence: CDR1 SNHLY, CDR2 FYNNEI. Trimming took 5 bases from V and 0 from J; bases not matched to a gene: 5. This CDR3 is 16 amino acids long. The CDR3 nucleotides are TGTGCCAGCAGTTCGGGACAGGGTAATAGCAATCAGCCCCAGCATTTT. Encoded protein: CASSSGQGNSNQPQHF.

The chain joins TRBV7-2 to TRBJ1-2; 9 bases line up with TRBD1. From germline, CDR1 is SGHTA and CDR2 FQGNSA. V shed 6 bases, J shed 5 bases, and the junction held 13 bases outside the gene matches. CDR3 size: 16 residues. The CDR3 DNA reads as TGTGCCAGCAGACTACCGGGACAGGGTATTGTATATGGCTACACCTTC. It specifies CASRLPGQGIVYGYTF.

This chain uses TRBV18 with TRBJ2-2; TRBD1 aligns across 9 bases. The trim removed 3 bases at V and 6 bases at J, leaving 8 bases unmatched. CDR3 size: 16 residues. Germline V gene lookup returns CDR1 KGHSH and CDR2 LQKENI. The CDR3 bases are TGTGCCAGCTCACCGGGACAGGGTGGTGATTCCGGGGAGCTGTTTTTT. Translating it yields CASSPGQGGDSGELFF.

The chain combines TRBV6-5 with TRBJ1-4; no definite D call. V was cut by 6 bases and J by 8 bases, with 13 bases left in between. The CDR3 loop spans 13 amino acids. In germline, CDR1 is MNHEY, CDR2 SVGAGI. The CDR3 is CASRAPGAEKLFF. CDR3 DNA: TGTGCCAGCAGAGCGCCCGGTGCGGAAAAACTGTTTTTT.

The V gene is TRBV5-1, the J gene TRBJ2-1, with 9 bases aligning to TRBD2. CDR1 and CDR2 (germline): SGHRS, YFSETQ. The V gene end was trimmed by 2 bases and the J gene end by 9 bases; junction bases not matched to a gene: 6. The CDR3 runs to 14 residues. This chain's CDR3 is CASSLGAGGVEQFF. The CDR3 coding sequence is TGCGCCAGCAGCTTAGGAGCGGGAGGTGTTGAGCAGTTCTTC.

With respect to this clone: Other DNA sequences in the sample encode the same CDR3. V and J are TRBV19 and TRBJ2-7; TRBD1 agrees at 7 bases. V shed 3 bases, J shed 4 bases, and the junction held 9 bases outside the gene matches. The CDR3 consists of 15 residues. Germline V gives CDR1 LNHDA, CDR2 SQIVND (reference sequence). The CDR3 bases are TGTGCCAGTAGTATTATCCCTGGGACAGAATACGAGCAGTACTTC. Protein product: CASSIIPGTEYEQYF.

The chain links TRBV7-2 to TRBJ2-1, with D possibly being TRBD2 (6 bases). V lost 5 bases to trimming and J lost 7 bases, with 21 bases between them. The CDR3 runs 16 residues. Germline V gene lookup returns CDR1 SGHTA and CDR2 FQGNSA. Here the CDR3 DNA reads TGTGCCAGCAGCAGTTACGGGAGTGGCTCTGCAAATGAGCAGTTCTTC. Translation: CASSSYGSGSANEQFF.

V is TRBV7-9 and J is TRBJ2-7; 8 nucleotides agree with TRBD1. CDR1 and CDR2 from the germline V gene are SEHNR and FQNEAQ (reference sequence). V was clipped by 6 bases and J by 0 bases; unmatched bases: 7. CDR3 length: 15 amino acids. Written as DNA, the CDR3 is TGTGCCAGCAGTTTAAGACAGGGGAGCTCCTACGAGCAGTACTTC. This translates into CASSLRQGSSYEQYF.

This clone was counted between two and nine times. V usage is TRBV29-1 and J usage is TRBJ1-3, with TRBD1 identical over 7 bases. The ends lost 5 bases at V and 4 bases at J; junction bases unmatched: 5. CDR3 length: 13 amino acids. Germline CDR1 SQVTM, CDR2 ANQGSEA. CDR3 bases: TGCAGCGTTACCGACAGGGTGGGAAACACCATATATTTT. Translating gives CSVTDRVGNTIYF.

This clone was seen more than once but under ten times. This sequence joins TRBV30 and TRBJ1-1, with D tentatively TRBD1 (6 bases). Per germline, CDR1 GTSNPN and CDR2 SVGIG (reference sequence). CDR3 length equals 16 residues. The V end was cut by 2 bases, the J end by 4 bases, with 20 bases between. This chain's CDR3 is CAWSMVAGALVTEAFF. CDR3 DNA: TGTGCCTGGAGTATGGTCGCAGGGGCTTTGGTCACTGAAGCTTTCTTT.

The rearrangement uses TRBV19 and TRBJ1-3; D gene ambiguous. The V and J ends lost 5 bases and 7 bases respectively, with 12 bases between them. Germline CDR1 is LNHDA and CDR2 is SQIVND (reference sequence). This CDR3 spans 13 amino acids. The DNA for the CDR3 is TGTGCCAGTAGTTCTTCCGAGTGGAACACCATATATTTT. It encodes CASSSSEWNTIYF.

The chain carries TRBV28 and TRBJ1-1, with TRBD1 as a possible D gene (5 bases). Trimming cost V 5 bases and J 7 bases, with 8 bases left between them. Per the germline V gene, CDR1 is MDHEN and CDR2 is SYDVKM. There are 11 residues in the CDR3. The CDR3 protein is CASSLGLEAFF. In DNA, the CDR3 is TGTGCCAGCAGTCTGGGGCTTGAAGCTTTCTTT.